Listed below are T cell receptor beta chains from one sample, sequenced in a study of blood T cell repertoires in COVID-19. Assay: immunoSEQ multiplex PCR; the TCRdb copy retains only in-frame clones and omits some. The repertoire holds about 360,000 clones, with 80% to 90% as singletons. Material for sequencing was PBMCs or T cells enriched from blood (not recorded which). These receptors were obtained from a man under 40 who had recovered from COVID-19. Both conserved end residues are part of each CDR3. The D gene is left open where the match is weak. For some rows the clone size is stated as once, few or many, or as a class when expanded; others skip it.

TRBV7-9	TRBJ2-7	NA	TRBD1	CASSYDRVPYEQYF	TGTGCCAGCAGCTACGACAGGGTACCATACGAGCAGTACTTC
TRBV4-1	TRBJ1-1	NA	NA	CASSQSWTEVSEAFF	TGCGCCAGCAGCCAATCTTGGACGGAGGTCTCTGAAGCTTTCTTT
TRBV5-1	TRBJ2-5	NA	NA	CASSLETSKETQYF	TGCGCCAGCAGCTTGGAGACTAGTAAAGAGACCCAGTACTTC
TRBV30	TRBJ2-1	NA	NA	CAWSGIEVAYNEQFF	TGTGCCTGGAGTGGAATAGAAGTTGCCTACAATGAGCAGTTCTTC
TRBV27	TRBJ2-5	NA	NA	CASSSLHDQETQYF	TGTGCCAGCAGTTCCTTACACGATCAAGAGACCCAGTACTTC
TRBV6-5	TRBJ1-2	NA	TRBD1	CASRYRGTAGYTF	TGTGCCAGCAGGTACAGGGGGACGGCTGGCTACACCTTC
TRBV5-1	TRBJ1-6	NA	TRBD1	CASALGDRDSPLHF	TGCGCCAGCGCCCTCGGGGACAGAGATTCACCCCTCCACTTT
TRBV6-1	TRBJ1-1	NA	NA	CASSDPGILNTEAFF	TGTGCCAGCAGTGACCCGGGTATCTTGAACACTGAAGCTTTCTTT
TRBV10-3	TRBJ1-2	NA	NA	CAISEMTGTGGYTF	TGTGCCATCAGTGAGATGACTGGCACAGGGGGCTACACCTTC
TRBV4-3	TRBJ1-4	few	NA	CASSPPGRLNEKLFF	TGCGCCAGCAGCCCCCCCGGGAGGTTAAATGAAAAACTGTTTTTT
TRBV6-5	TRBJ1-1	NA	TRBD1	CASSDRAGTEAFF	TGTGCCAGCAGCGACAGGGCGGGAACTGAAGCTTTCTTT
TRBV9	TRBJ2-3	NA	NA	CASSGAKSTDTQYF	TGTGCCAGCAGCGGGGCTAAAAGCACAGATACGCAGTATTTT
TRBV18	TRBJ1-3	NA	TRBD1	CASSRTTFGSSGQRLSGNTIYF	TGTGCCAGCTCACGCACAACTTTCGGAAGCTCGGGACAGAGATTATCTGGAAACACCATATATTTT
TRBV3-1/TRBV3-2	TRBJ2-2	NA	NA	CASSPNRATGELFF	TGTGCCAGCAGCCCAAACAGGGCCACCGGGGAGCTGTTTTTT
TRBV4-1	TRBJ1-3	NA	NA	CASSQEAGVANTIYF	TGCGCCAGCAGCCAAGAGGCAGGGGTAGCAAACACCATATATTTT
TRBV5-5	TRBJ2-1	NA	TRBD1	CASSPTGVPDNEQFF	TGTGCCAGCAGCCCTACAGGGGTTCCGGACAATGAGCAGTTCTTC
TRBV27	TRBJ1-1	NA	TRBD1	CASSSSRGSEAFF	TGTGCCAGCAGTTCGAGCAGGGGGTCTGAAGCTTTCTTT
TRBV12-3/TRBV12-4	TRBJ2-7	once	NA	CASSSTVLGEQYF	TGTGCCAGCAGTTCGACAGTGTTGGGCGAGCAGTACTTC
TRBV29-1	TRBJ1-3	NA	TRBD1	CSAEGDRTSGNTIYF	TGCAGCGCGGAAGGGGACAGGACCTCTGGAAACACCATATATTTT
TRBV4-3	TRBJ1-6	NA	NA	CASSQEGSGNSPLHF	TGCGCCAGCAGCCAAGAAGGTTCCGGGAATTCACCCCTCCACTTT
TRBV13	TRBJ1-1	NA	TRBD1	CASSLGQGDTEAFF	TGTGCCAGCAGCTTAGGACAGGGGGACACTGAAGCTTTCTTT
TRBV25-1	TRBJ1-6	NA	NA	CASREQGGSPLHF	TGTGCCAGCAGAGAACAGGGTGGCTCACCCCTCCACTTT
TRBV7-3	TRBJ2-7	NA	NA	CASSLTSGQYEQYF	TGTGCCAGCAGCTTAACGTCCGGACAGTACGAGCAGTACTTC
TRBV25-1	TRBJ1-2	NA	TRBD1	CASSDRGRPFYGYTF	TGTGCCAGCAGTGACAGGGGGCGCCCCTTCTATGGCTACACCTTC
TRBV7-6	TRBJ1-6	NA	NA	CASSLGGEGSPLHF	TGTGCCAGCAGCTTAGGGGGGGAGGGTTCACCCCTCCACTTT
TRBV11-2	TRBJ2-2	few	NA	CASSLIQDVGELFF	TGTGCCAGCAGCTTAATTCAGGATGTCGGGGAGCTGTTTTTT
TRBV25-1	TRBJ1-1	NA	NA	CASNTQEMNTEAFF	TGTGCCAGCAACACACAGGAAATGAACACTGAAGCTTTCTTT
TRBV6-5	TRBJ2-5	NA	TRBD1	CATSRGQTYQETQYF	TGTGCCACCAGTCGGGGACAGACGTACCAAGAGACCCAGTACTTC
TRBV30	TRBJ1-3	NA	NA	CAWRSWGSSGNTIYF	TGTGCCTGGAGGTCGTGGGGCTCTTCTGGAAACACCATATATTTT
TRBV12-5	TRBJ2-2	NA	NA	CASGRTGDYTGELFF	TGTGCTAGTGGCCGTACAGGGGACTACACCGGGGAGCTGTTTTTT
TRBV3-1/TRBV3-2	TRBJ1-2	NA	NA	CASSQARSYGYTF	TGTGCCAGCAGCCAAGCCAGATCCTATGGCTACACCTTC
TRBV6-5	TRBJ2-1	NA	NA	CASSYWIGPGNEQFF	TGTGCCAGCAGTTACTGGATTGGGCCGGGGAATGAGCAGTTCTTC
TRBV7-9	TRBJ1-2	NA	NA	CASSLGGNGYTF	TGTGCCAGCAGCTTAGGAGGGAATGGCTACACCTTC
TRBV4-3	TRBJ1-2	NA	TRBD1	CASSQDSLVGRQGANYGYTF	TGCGCCAGCAGCCAAGATTCGTTGGTAGGAAGACAGGGGGCAAACTATGGCTACACCTTC
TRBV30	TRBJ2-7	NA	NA	CAWSRSVGYEQYF	TGTGCCTGGAGTAGGAGTGTCGGCTACGAGCAGTACTTC
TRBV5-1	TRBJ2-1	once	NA	CASSFNARDTYNEQFF	TGCGCCAGCAGCTTTAATGCCCGGGACACCTACAATGAGCAGTTCTTC
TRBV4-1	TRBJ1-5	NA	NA	CASSRGVGPNQPQHF	TGCGCCAGCAGCCGGGGGGTAGGGCCGAATCAGCCCCAGCATTTT
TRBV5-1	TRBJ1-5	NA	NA	CASSLEGERQPQHF	TGCGCCAGCAGCTTGGAAGGGGAACGGCAGCCCCAGCATTTT
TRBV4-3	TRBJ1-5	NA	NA	CASSQEVSGRQPQHF	TGCGCCAGCAGCCAAGAGGTGAGCGGCCGTCAGCCCCAGCATTTT
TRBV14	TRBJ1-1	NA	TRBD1	CASSQGQGWYTEAFF	TGTGCCAGCAGCCAGGGACAGGGGTGGTACACTGAAGCTTTCTTT
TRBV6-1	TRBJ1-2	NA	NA	CASSESLGGAYGYTF	TGTGCCAGCAGTGAGTCCCTCGGGGGTGCCTATGGCTACACCTTC
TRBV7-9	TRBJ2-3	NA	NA	CASSLQADTQYF	TGTGCCAGCAGCCTCCAGGCGGATACGCAGTATTTT
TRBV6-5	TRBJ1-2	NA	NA	CASSPGRAVDYGYTF	TGTGCCAGCAGTCCGGGGAGGGCGGTGGACTATGGCTACACCTTC